This T cell receptor (beta chain) was identified during a study of shared clonotypes between healthy human individuals. Background on the study: Per-donor plates numbered three CD4 naive, three CD4 memory, two CD8 naive and one CD8 memory.

The data were produced by immunoSEQ multiplex PCR, yet TCRdb's version contains in-frame clones alone and is incomplete. The data contain some 1,400,000 clones, approximately 97% of them seen just once; the ten biggest clones take up roughly 1.2%. Germline CDR1 reads WSHSY; CDR2 reads SAAADI. V shed 8 bases and J shed 4 bases, with 9 bases lying between them. This CDR3 is built from 12 residues. The rearrangement uses TRBV10-2 and TRBJ1-3; D not certain. The sample consisted of naive CD4+ T cells sorted from blood. Described subset: CD45RA+ positively selected. This TCR was recovered from a man aged 25-40 years in good health. The CDR3 spells CASGGLGNTIYF. The CDR3 region has the DNA TGCGCCAGCGGAGGTTTAGGAAACACCATATATTTT.